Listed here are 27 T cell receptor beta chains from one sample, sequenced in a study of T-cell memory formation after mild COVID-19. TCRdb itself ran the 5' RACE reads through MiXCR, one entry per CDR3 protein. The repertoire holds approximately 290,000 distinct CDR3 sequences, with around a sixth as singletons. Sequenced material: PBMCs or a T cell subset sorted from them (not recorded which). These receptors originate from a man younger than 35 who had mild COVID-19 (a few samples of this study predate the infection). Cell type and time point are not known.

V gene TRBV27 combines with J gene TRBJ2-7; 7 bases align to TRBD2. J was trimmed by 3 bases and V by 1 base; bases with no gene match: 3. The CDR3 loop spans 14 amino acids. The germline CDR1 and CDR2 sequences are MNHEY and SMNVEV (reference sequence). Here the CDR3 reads CASSLLGGSYEQYF. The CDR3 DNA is TGTGCCAGCAGTTTATTGGGCGGGAGCTACGAGCAGTACTTC.

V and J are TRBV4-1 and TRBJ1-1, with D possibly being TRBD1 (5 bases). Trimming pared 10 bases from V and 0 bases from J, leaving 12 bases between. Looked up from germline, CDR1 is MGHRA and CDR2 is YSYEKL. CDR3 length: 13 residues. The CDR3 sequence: CATQGTMNTEAFF. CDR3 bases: TGCGCCACTCAGGGTACAATGAACACTGAAGCTTTCTTT.

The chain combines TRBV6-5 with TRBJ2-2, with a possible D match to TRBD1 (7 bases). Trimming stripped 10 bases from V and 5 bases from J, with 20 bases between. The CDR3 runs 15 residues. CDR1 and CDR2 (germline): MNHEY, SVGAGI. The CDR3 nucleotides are TGTGCCATACGGGGGCAGGGGGAAAGTACCGGGGAGCTGTTTTTT. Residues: CAIRGQGESTGELFF.

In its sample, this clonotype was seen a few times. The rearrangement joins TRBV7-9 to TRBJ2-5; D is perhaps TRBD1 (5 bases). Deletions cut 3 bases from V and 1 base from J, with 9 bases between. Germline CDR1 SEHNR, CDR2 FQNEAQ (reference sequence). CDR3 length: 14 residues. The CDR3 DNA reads TGTGCCAGCAGCTTTGGGGCCCTCCAAGAGACCCAGTACTTC. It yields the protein CASSFGALQETQYF.

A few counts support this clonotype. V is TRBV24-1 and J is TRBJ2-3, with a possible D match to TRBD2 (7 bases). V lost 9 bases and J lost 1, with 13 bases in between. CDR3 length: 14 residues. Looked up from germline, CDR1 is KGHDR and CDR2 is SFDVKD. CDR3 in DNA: TGTGCCACCTCGCCGGGGGGCGGCACAGATACGCAGTATTTT. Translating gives CATSPGGGTDTQYF.

The CDR3 reads CASSVLSFLAFF. CDR3 coding DNA: TGTGCCAGCAGTGTCCTCAGCTTTTTAGCTTTCTTT. This chain links TRBV12-3 or TRBV12-4 with TRBJ1-1, with D uncertain. This CDR3 region has 12 residues. The V end lost 5 bases, the J end lost 10 bases, and 14 bases lay between the germline ends.

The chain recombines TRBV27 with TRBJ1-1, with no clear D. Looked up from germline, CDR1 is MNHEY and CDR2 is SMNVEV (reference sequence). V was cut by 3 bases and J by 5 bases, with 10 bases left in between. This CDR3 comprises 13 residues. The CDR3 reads CASSFWPGTEAFF. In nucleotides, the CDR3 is TGTGCCAGCAGTTTCTGGCCCGGGACTGAAGCTTTCTTT.

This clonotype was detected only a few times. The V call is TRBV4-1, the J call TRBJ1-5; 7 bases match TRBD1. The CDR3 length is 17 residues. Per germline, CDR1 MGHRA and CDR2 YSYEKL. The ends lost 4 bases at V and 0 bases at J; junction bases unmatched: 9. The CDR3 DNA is TGCGCCAGCAGCCCCGAAGGGGACAGCTATAGCAATCAGCCCCAGCATTTT. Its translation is CASSPEGDSYSNQPQHF.

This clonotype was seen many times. DNA of the CDR3: TGTGCCAGCAGTTTTGGCCTAGCGGGGACACAAGAGACCCAGTACTTC. Translated: CASSFGLAGTQETQYF. This chain connects TRBV12-3 or TRBV12-4 to TRBJ2-5; 9 bases match TRBD2. This CDR3 comprises 16 residues. Trimming at V came to 3 bases and at J to 2 bases, leaving 7 bases not matched to a gene.

The CDR3 here is CSVVRLAGIRTDTQYF. The CDR3 coding sequence is TGCAGCGTTGTTCGTTTAGCGGGGATTCGCACAGATACGCAGTATTTT. The V call is TRBV29-1, the J call TRBJ2-3, with 8 bases matching TRBD2. J gave up 1 base and V 4 bases, and 10 bases lay outside the gene matches. CDR3 length: 16 amino acids. CDR1 and CDR2 (germline): SQVTM, ANQGSEA.

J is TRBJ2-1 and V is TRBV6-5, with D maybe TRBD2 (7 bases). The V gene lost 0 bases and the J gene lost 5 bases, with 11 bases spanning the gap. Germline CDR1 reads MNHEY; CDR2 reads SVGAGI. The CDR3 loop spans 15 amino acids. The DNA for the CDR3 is TGTGCCAGCAGTTACTCCGGGGGGCCCGACAATGAGCAGTTCTTC. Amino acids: CASSYSGGPDNEQFF.

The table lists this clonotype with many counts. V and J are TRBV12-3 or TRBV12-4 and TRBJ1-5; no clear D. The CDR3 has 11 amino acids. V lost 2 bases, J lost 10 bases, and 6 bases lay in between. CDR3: CASSLKGPQHF. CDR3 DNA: TGTGCCAGCAGTTTAAAAGGACCCCAGCATTTT.

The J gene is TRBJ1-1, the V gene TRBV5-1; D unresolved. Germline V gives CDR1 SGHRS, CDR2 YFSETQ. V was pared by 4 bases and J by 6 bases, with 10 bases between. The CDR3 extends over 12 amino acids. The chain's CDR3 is CASSEGPSEAFF. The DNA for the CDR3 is TGCGCCAGCAGCGAAGGACCTTCTGAAGCTTTCTTT.

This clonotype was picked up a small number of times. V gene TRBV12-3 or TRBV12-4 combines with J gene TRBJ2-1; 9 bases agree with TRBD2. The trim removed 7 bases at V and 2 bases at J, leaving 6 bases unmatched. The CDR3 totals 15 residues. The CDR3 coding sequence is TGTGCCAGCACCGAGCGGGGGGCCACCTACAATGAGCAGTTCTTC. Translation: CASTERGATYNEQFF.

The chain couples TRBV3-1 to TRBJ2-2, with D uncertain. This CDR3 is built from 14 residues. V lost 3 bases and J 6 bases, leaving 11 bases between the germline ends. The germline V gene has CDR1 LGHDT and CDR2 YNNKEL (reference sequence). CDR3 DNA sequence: TGTGCCAGCAGCCAGGGCTATGGGGCCGGGGAGCTGTTTTTT. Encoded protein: CASSQGYGAGELFF.

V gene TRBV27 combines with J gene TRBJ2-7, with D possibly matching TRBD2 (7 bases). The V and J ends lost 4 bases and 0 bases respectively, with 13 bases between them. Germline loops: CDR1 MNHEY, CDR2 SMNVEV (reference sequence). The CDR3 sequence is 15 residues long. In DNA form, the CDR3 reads TGTGCCAGCAGTTCGCAGGGGAGGGCCTCCTACGAGCAGTACTTC. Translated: CASSSQGRASYEQYF.

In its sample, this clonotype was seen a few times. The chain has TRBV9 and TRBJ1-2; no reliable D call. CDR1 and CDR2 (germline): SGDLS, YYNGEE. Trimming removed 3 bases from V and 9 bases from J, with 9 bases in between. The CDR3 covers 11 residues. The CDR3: CASSAYESYTF. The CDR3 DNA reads TGTGCCAGCAGCGCCTATGAGAGCTACACCTTC.

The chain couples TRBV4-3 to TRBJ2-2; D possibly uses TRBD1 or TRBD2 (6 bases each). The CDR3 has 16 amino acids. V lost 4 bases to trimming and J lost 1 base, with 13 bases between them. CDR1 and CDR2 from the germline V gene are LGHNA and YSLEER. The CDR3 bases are TGCGCCAGCAGCCTATCGGGGGCCGGGAACACCGGGGAGCTGTTTTTT. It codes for CASSLSGAGNTGELFF.

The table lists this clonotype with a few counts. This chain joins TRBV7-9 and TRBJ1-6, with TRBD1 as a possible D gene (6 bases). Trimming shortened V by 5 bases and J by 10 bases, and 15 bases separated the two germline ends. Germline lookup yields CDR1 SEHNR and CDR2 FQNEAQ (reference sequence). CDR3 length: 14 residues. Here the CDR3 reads CASSPRMGGSPLHF. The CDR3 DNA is TGTGCCAGCAGCCCCCGAATGGGGGGCTCACCCCTCCACTTT.

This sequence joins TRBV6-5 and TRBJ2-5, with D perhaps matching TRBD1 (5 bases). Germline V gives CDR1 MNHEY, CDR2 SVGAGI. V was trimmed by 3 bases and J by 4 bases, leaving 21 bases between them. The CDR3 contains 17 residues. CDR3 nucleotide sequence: TGTGCCAGCAGTTATCAGTCAGGGTTCGGTGTAGGAGAGACCCAGTACTTC. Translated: CASSYQSGFGVGETQYF.

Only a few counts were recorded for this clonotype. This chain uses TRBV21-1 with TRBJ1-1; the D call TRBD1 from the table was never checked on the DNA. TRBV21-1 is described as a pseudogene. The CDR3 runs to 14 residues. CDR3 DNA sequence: TGTGCCAGCAGCAAAATAGGGGCGAACACTGAAGCTTTCTTT. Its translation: CASSKIGANTEAFF.

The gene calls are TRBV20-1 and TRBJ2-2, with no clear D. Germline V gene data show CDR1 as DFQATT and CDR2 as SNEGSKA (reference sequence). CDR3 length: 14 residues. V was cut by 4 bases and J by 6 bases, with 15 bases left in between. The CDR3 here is CSATAPNTAGELFF. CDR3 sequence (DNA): TGCAGTGCTACCGCACCAAATACGGCCGGGGAGCTGTTTTTT.

This CDR3 is CASRSAGGGYGYTF. The CDR3, as DNA: TGTGCCAGCAGGTCGGCTGGGGGCGGCTATGGCTACACCTTC. The chain joins TRBV12-3 or TRBV12-4 to TRBJ1-2; TRBD1 is a possible D gene (6 bases). The CDR3 has 14 amino acids. V was trimmed by 6 bases and J by 4 bases, leaving 15 bases between them.

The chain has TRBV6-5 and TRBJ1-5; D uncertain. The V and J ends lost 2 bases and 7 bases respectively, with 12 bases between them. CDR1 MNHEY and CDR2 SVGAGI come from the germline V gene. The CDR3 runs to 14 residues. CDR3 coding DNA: TGTGCCAGCAGTTACGGACGGGGTGGACAGCCCCAGCATTTT. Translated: CASSYGRGGQPQHF.

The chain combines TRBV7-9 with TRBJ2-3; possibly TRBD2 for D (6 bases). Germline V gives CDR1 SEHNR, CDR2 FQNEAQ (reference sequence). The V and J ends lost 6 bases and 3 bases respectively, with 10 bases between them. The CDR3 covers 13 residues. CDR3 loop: CASRRDRTDTQYF. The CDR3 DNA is TGTGCCAGCAGGCGGGACCGTACAGATACGCAGTATTTT.

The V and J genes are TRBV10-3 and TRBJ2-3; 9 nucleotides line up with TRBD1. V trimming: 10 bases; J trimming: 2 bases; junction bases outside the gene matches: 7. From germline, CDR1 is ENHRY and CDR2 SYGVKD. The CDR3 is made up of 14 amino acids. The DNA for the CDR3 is TGTGCCACTAGACAGGGGGTCGCCACAGATACGCAGTATTTT. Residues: CATRQGVATDTQYF.

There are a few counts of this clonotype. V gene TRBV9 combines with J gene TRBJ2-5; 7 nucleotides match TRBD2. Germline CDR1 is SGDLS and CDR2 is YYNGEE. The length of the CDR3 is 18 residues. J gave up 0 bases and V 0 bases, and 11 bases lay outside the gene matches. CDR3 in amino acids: CASSVATVPAGHQETQYF. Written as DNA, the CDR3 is TGTGCCAGCAGCGTAGCTACCGTTCCAGCGGGGCACCAAGAGACCCAGTACTTC.